This record covers a single T cell receptor beta chain. Looked up from germline, CDR1 is SGDLS and CDR2 is YYNGEE. CDR3 length equals 17 residues. Trimming at V came to 4 bases and at J to 9 bases, leaving 19 bases not matched to a gene. This specimen belongs to a study of blood T cell repertoires in COVID-19. Some clones are missing from TCRdb's copy, which holds only in-frame ones; the method was immunoSEQ multiplex PCR. The table has tens of thousands of clones, 76% seen once. The chain uses TRBV9 and TRBJ2-1, with 7 nucleotides matching TRBD1. Material for sequencing was peripheral blood. This sequence originates from a woman aged 45-65 years with active or convalescent COVID-19. CDR3 DNA: TGTGCCAGCAGCCCCCGACTCGGGACAGAGAATCACGGTGAGCAGTTCTTC. Its translation is CASSPRLGTENHGEQFF.